These 28 T cell receptor beta chains were all obtained from the same sample, sequenced in a study of blood T cell repertoires in COVID-19. Sequencing was performed with immunoSEQ multiplex PCR; in TCRdb, only in-frame clones are kept and a portion is missing. The sample contains over 250,000 clones, 88% of which appear only once. Material for sequencing was peripheral blood. The receptor source for this set is a man aged 60-69 years who had recovered from COVID-19.

This chain connects TRBV5-1 to TRBJ1-1; D not resolved. The CDR3 extends over 17 amino acids. Germline assignment: CDR1 SGHRS and CDR2 YFSETQ. V was pared by 4 bases and J by 1 base, with 20 bases between. CDR3 loop: CASSADIADQRNTEAFF. The CDR3 region has the DNA TGCGCCAGCAGCGCCGACATTGCCGACCAGAGGAACACTGAAGCTTTCTTT.

The rearrangement joins TRBV21-1 to TRBJ1-6; TRBD1, as called in the table, went unchecked against the DNA. TRBV21-1 is designated a pseudogene. The CDR3 is 14 residues long. In nucleotides, the CDR3 is TGTGCCAGCAGCACCCTCGGACAGGATTCACCCCTCCACTTT. Translating gives CASSTLGQDSPLHF.

The chain combines TRBV7-6 with TRBJ2-7, with a tentative D call TRBD1 (5 bases). The CDR3 length is 15 residues. Germline loops: CDR1 SGHVS, CDR2 FNYEAQ. V lost 0 bases and J lost 6, with 15 bases in between. Here the CDR3 DNA reads TGTGCCAGCAGCTTAGCCGTGGGGCCTACAACCGAGCAGTACTTC. Its translation is CASSLAVGPTTEQYF. Full variable domain (remainder filled in from reference TRBV7-6 and TRBJ2-7): GAGVSQSPRYKVTKRGQDVALRCDPISGHVSLYWYRQALGQGPEFLTYFNYEAQQDKSGLPNDRFSAERPEGSISTLTIQRTEQRDSAMYRCASSLAVGPTTEQYFGPGTRLTVT.

CDR3 amino acids: CASSSGEFLETQYF. The CDR3 nucleotides are TGCGCCAGCAGCTCAGGGGAGTTTCTCGAGACCCAGTACTTC. The V call is TRBV5-1, the J call TRBJ2-5; D is perhaps TRBD1 (6 bases). Germline CDR1 is SGHRS and CDR2 is YFSETQ. The CDR3 is 14 residues long. V was trimmed by 3 bases and J by 5 bases, leaving 14 bases between them.

This clone was recorded a few times. This chain connects TRBV27 to TRBJ1-1; no firm D call. V lost 3 bases and J 1 base, leaving 6 bases between the germline ends. This CDR3 spans 13 amino acids. Germline V gene lookup returns CDR1 MNHEY and CDR2 SMNVEV (reference sequence). The CDR3 DNA is TGTGCCAGCAGTTTGTGGCAGAACACTGAAGCTTTCTTT. It translates to CASSLWQNTEAFF.

This clone was observed a single time. This rearrangement joins TRBV3-1 (or the pseudogene TRBV3-2) to TRBJ2-3; 8 bases line up with TRBD2. The germline V gene encodes CDR1 LGHDT and CDR2 YNNKEL (reference sequence). The CDR3 runs 16 residues. The trim removed 2 bases at V and 5 bases at J, leaving 9 bases unmatched. CDR3 protein: CASSQRRGVSLDTQYF. The DNA of the CDR3 is TGTGCCAGCAGCCAAAGGCGGGGGGTAAGCTTAGATACGCAGTATTTT.

The rearrangement uses TRBV21-1 and TRBJ2-3; the DNA was not used to check the table's D call, TRBD1. TRBV21-1 is noted as a pseudogene. This CDR3 has 16 residues. CDR3 loop: CASSKSGDRFTDTQYF. In nucleotides, the CDR3 is TGTGCCAGCAGCAAATCGGGGGACAGATTCACAGATACGCAGTATTTT.

The rearrangement links TRBV15 to TRBJ2-1; TRBD2 matches 11 bases. This CDR3 contains 16 residues. V dropped 5 bases and J dropped 2; count of bases not matched to a gene: 5. Germline assignment: CDR1 LNHNV and CDR2 YYDKDF (reference sequence). The CDR3 is CATSGRSGGAYNEQFF. The CDR3 DNA is TGTGCCACCAGCGGACGTAGCGGGGGGGCCTACAATGAGCAGTTCTTC.

This chain joins TRBV18 and TRBJ1-1; a possible D gene is TRBD1 (6 bases). Germline CDR1 is KGHSH and CDR2 is LQKENI. V shed 3 bases and J shed 0 bases, with 17 bases lying between them. The CDR3 consists of 17 residues. CDR3 sequence reads: CASSPLPQGHLNTEAFF. DNA of the CDR3: TGTGCCAGCTCACCTCTCCCACAGGGCCACCTGAACACTGAAGCTTTCTTT.

This rearrangement joins TRBV21-1 to TRBJ2-3; TRBD1 is taken as the D call from the table, unchecked against the DNA. TRBV21-1 is marked as a pseudogene. The CDR3 runs 21 residues. The CDR3 spells CASSHPRPGQAFLSALVTQYF. DNA of the CDR3: TGTGCCAGCAGCCACCCGAGACCGGGACAGGCCTTTCTGAGTGCTTTGGTTACGCAGTATTTT.

V gene TRBV10-1 combines with J gene TRBJ1-1; possible D gene TRBD1, 6 bases. Germline CDR1 and CDR2: WNHNN and SYGVQD (reference sequence). Trimming removed 3 bases from V and 10 bases from J, with 15 bases in between. The CDR3 is 13 amino acids. CDR3 region: CASSDDLTGRAFF. In DNA form, the CDR3 reads TGCGCCAGCAGTGACGACCTCACAGGGAGAGCTTTCTTT.

The CDR3 DNA sequence: TGTGCCAGCAGCCCCCTGGGGGGGCGGGGGGCAGGGGAGCAGTACTTC. It specifies CASSPLGGRGAGEQYF. The chain joins TRBV7-6 to TRBJ2-7, with TRBD2 identical over 8 bases. The CDR3 has 16 amino acids. V was clipped by 5 bases and J by 7 bases; unmatched bases: 16. Germline V gives CDR1 SGHVS, CDR2 FNYEAQ.

The rearrangement uses TRBV7-6 and TRBJ2-1; tentative D call: TRBD2 (7 bases). V was shortened by 1 base and J by 10 bases, with 17 bases between the two germline ends. CDR1 is SGHVS and CDR2 is FNYEAQ in the germline V gene. The CDR3 is 15 residues long. The CDR3: CASSLGARGPGEQFF. In DNA form, the CDR3 reads TGTGCCAGCAGCTTAGGGGCGCGGGGGCCCGGAGAGCAGTTCTTC. The whole variable domain, remainder taken from reference TRBV7-6 and TRBJ2-1, is GAGVSQSPRYKVTKRGQDVALRCDPISGHVSLYWYRQALGQGPEFLTYFNYEAQQDKSGLPNDRFSAERPEGSISTLTIQRTEQRDSAMYRCASSLGARGPGEQFFGPGTRLTVL.

The chain has TRBV9 and TRBJ1-1; D is unclear. Germline lookup yields CDR1 SGDLS and CDR2 YYNGEE. V shed 7 bases and J shed 0 bases, with 13 bases lying between them. This CDR3 spans 14 amino acids. The CDR3 DNA sequence: TGTGCCAGCTCTTTTGGGGAGATGAACACTGAAGCTTTCTTT. It specifies CASSFGEMNTEAFF.

V and J are TRBV2 and TRBJ2-5; D perhaps matches TRBD1 (5 bases). V shed 6 bases and J shed 0 bases, with 11 bases lying between them. Germline CDR1 is SNHLY and CDR2 is FYNNEI. The CDR3 length is 14 residues. The CDR3 loop is CASRGRQYQETQYF. The CDR3 region has the DNA TGTGCCAGCAGGGGGCGACAGTACCAAGAGACCCAGTACTTC.

The rearrangement joins TRBV19 to TRBJ2-1; 8 positions agree with TRBD2. Germline trimming cut 3 bases from V and 8 bases from J; bases unmatched to any gene: 12. The CDR3 runs 16 residues. The germline V gene encodes CDR1 LNHDA and CDR2 SQIVND (reference sequence). The CDR3 DNA reads TGTGCCAGTAGTATCGTCCCGGGACTAGAGGGCGATGAGCAGTTCTTC. Translation: CASSIVPGLEGDEQFF. The full variable domain, completed using reference TRBV19 and TRBJ2-1, is DGGITQSPKYLFRKEGQNVTLSCEQNLNHDAMYWYRQDPGQGLRLIYYSQIVNDFQKGDIAEGYSVSREKKESFPLTVTSAQKNPTAFYLCASSIVPGLEGDEQFFGPGTRLTVL.

This clone was seen once. The gene calls are TRBV4-1 and TRBJ1-6; TRBD1 is a possible D gene (6 bases). Germline V lookup: CDR1 MGHRA, CDR2 YSYEKL. V lost 2 bases and J lost 15, with 23 bases in between. The CDR3 has 16 amino acids. The CDR3 nucleotides are TGCGCCAGCAGCCAACCGGGACACACTAGGAGTAGGGTCCTCCACTTT. Translated, it gives CASSQPGHTRSRVLHF.

This clone was observed a handful of times. The chain joins TRBV3-1 (or the pseudogene TRBV3-2) to TRBJ2-2; TRBD2 might be the D (5 bases). The length of the CDR3 is 16 residues. The V gene's germline CDR1 is LGHDT and CDR2 YNNKEL (reference sequence). Trimming cost V 6 bases and J 1 base, with 15 bases left between them. The CDR3 spells CASSLHEGGNTGELFF. The DNA for the CDR3 is TGTGCCAGCAGTCTCCACGAAGGAGGGAACACCGGGGAGCTGTTTTTT.

V gene TRBV28 combines with J gene TRBJ1-6; 9 bases align to TRBD1. Per the germline V gene, CDR1 is MDHEN and CDR2 is SYDVKM. This CDR3 region has 19 residues. V lost 7 bases, J lost 4 bases, and 17 bases stayed unmatched. The CDR3 nucleotides are TGTGCCAGCACCCCGAACCGGGACAGGGCGGGGTATTATAATTCACCCCTCCACTTT. It yields the protein CASTPNRDRAGYYNSPLHF.

This sequence joins TRBV19 and TRBJ2-7, with 7 bases fitting TRBD1. This CDR3 has 14 residues. From germline, CDR1 is LNHDA and CDR2 SQIVND (reference sequence). Trimming removed 6 bases from V and 1 base from J; junction bases left unmatched: 6. DNA for the CDR3: TGTGCCAGTAGGGGCATGGACAGGTCCTACGAGCAGTACTTC. Translation: CASRGMDRSYEQYF.

This chain uses TRBV28 with TRBJ2-6; 8 nucleotides align to TRBD1. Germline CDR1 and CDR2: MDHEN and SYDVKM. V lost 2 bases and J lost 0; bases outside the gene matches: 3. The CDR3 runs 17 residues. The DNA of the CDR3 is TGTGCCAGCAGTTTACGACAGGGGAGCTCTGGGGCCAACGTCCTGACTTTC. Its translation: CASSLRQGSSGANVLTF.

This clone was seen a few times. This chain joins TRBV11-2 and TRBJ2-3; D remains unclear. Germline loops: CDR1 SGHAT, CDR2 FQNNGV. V lost 2 bases and J lost 10, with 13 bases in between. The CDR3 is made up of 13 amino acids. The CDR3 DNA reads TGTGCCAGCAGCTTACCCCGTGGAGTGGCGCAGTATTTT. The encoded protein is CASSLPRGVAQYF. The full variable domain, in which reference TRBV11-2 and TRBJ2-3 provide the parts outside the CDR3, is EAGVAQSPRYKIIEKRQSVAFWCNPISGHATLYWYQQILGQGPKLLIQFQNNGVVDDSQLPKDRFSAERLKGVDSTLKIQPAKLEDSAVYLCASSLPRGVAQYFGPGTRLTVL.

J is TRBJ2-3 and V is TRBV9; D might be TRBD1 (6 bases). The CDR3 is 17 residues long. Germline lookup yields CDR1 SGDLS and CDR2 YYNGEE. Trimming removed 4 bases from V and 3 bases from J, with 21 bases in between. CDR3 nucleotide sequence: TGTGCCAGCAGCCGCTCCACAGGGATACCCGGGACAGATACGCAGTATTTT. The encoded protein is CASSRSTGIPGTDTQYF.

This chain connects TRBV5-1 to TRBJ1-3; no reliable D call. Germline V lookup: CDR1 SGHRS, CDR2 YFSETQ. The CDR3 has 14 residues. Trimming took 0 bases from V and 1 from J, leaving 5 bases between them. For the CDR3, the DNA is TGCGCCAGCAGCTTGGAACTATCTGGAAACACCATATATTTT. Translated, it gives CASSLELSGNTIYF.

The chain is built from TRBV10-3 and TRBJ1-3; no clear D. CDR1 is ENHRY, CDR2 SYGVKD, per germline. V was pared by 7 bases and J by 1 base, with 11 bases between. The CDR3 sequence is 14 residues long. This CDR3 reads CAITSLPSGNTIYF. The DNA for the CDR3 is TGTGCCATCACTAGCCTCCCATCTGGAAACACCATATATTTT.

The chain employs TRBV6-5 and TRBJ2-5, with TRBD2 matching over 7 bases. In germline, CDR1 is MNHEY, CDR2 SVGAGI. Unmatched junction bases numbered 2, after V lost 6 bases and J lost 1 base. CDR3 size: 13 residues. The CDR3 sequence is CASRLAVQETQYF. The DNA of the CDR3 is TGTGCCAGCAGGCTAGCGGTCCAAGAGACCCAGTACTTC.

J is TRBJ1-1 and V is TRBV5-8; tentatively, D is TRBD1 (6 bases). V was clipped by 4 bases and J by 7 bases, with 17 bases between them. Germline V CDR1 and CDR2: SGHTS, YDEGEE. This CDR3 region has 14 residues. The CDR3 reads CASSPLGGVREAFF. The DNA for the CDR3 is TGTGCCAGCAGCCCCTTAGGGGGGGTGCGTGAAGCTTTCTTT.

This clone was recorded only once. The chain combines TRBV5-1 with TRBJ2-2; TRBD2 might be the D (5 bases). The CDR3 totals 14 residues. The V gene lost 8 bases and the J gene lost 4 bases, with 15 bases spanning the gap. The germline CDR1 and CDR2 sequences are SGHRS and YFSETQ. In DNA, the CDR3 is TGCGCCAGTTCGGAGGAGCCAAGCACCGGGGAGCTGTTTTTT. Translated, it gives CASSEEPSTGELFF. The full variable domain, with the rest looked up from reference TRBV5-1 and TRBJ2-2, is KAGVTQTPRYLIKTRGQQVTLSCSPISGHRSVSWYQQTPGQGLQFLFEYFSETQRNKGNFPGRFSGRQFSNSRSEMNVSTLELGDSALYLCASSEEPSTGELFFGEGSRLTVL.